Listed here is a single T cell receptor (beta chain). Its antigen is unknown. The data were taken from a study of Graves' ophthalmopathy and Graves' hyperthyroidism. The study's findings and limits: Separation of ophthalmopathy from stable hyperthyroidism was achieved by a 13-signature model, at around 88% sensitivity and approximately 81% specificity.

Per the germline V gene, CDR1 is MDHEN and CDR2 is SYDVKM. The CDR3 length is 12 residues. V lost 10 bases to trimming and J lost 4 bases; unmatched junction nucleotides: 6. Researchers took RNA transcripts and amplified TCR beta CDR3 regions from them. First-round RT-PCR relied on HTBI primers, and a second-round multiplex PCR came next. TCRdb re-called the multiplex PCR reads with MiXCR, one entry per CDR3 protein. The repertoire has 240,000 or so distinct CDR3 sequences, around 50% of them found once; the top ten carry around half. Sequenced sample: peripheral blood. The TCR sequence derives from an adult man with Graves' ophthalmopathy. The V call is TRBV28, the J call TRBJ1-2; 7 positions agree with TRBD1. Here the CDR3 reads CAISTGAYGYTF. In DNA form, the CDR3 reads TGTGCCATCTCTACAGGGGCCTATGGCTACACCTTC.